This TCR beta chain was documented in a study of vaccination effects on CD4 cells after COVID-19. Germline V gives CDR1 SQVTM, CDR2 ANQGSEA. The CDR3 contains 12 residues. V was pared by 7 bases and J by 3 bases, with 2 bases of the junction left unmatched. Under the ViraFEST assay, PBMC were stimulated with viral peptide pools so that antigen-specific CD4+ T cells expanded. Sequencing was performed afterwards. Once cultured for approximately ten days, the cells underwent separation to obtain CD4+ T cells. BNT162b2 vaccine or mRNA-1273 vaccine was given to participants in two doses. PBMC cultures contained some 2.1 million cells per well, 9.5 to 10 IU/ml IL-2 and around 9.6 ug/ml peptides. A note on this clone: The antigen remains undetermined.

The protocol was immunoSEQ multiplex PCR, while the TCRdb copy is restricted to in-frame clones and leaves out a portion. The sample shows roughly 70,000 clones, roughly 80% of them seen only once. Sequenced material: CD4+ T cells from PBMCs cultured with HCoV-OC43 spike peptides, taken after COVID-19 vaccination. This sample's subset: HCoV-OC43 spike overlapping peptide pool stimulation. The clonotype originates from a human donor who received a COVID-19 vaccine. The genes are TRBV29-1 and TRBJ2-2; 7 nucleotides match TRBD2. The CDR3 protein is CSGGGYTGELFF. The DNA of the CDR3 is TGCAGCGGGGGGGGGTACACCGGGGAGCTGTTTTTT.